Listed below are T cell receptor beta chains from one sample, sequenced in a study of cytotoxic CD8 clonotypes in ibrutinib-treated CLL. Data came from immunoSEQ multiplex PCR; TCRdb stores just in-frame clones and leaves some out. The sample carries roughly 250,000 clones, 70% recorded once. This specimen was PBMCs, taken after 24 months of ibrutinib treatment. The receptor set was obtained from a human donor with chronic lymphocytic leukemia. Each CDR3 is given with its conserved first and last residue. The D gene is left open where the match is weak. Expanded clones are given a class, and other clones once, few, many or no size at all.

d_gene: -; j_gene: TRBJ1-3; abundance: -; v_gene: TRBV9; len: 14; CDR3aa: CASSSPGTGNTIYF; CDR3nt: TGTGCCAGCAGCTCTCCCGGGACTGGAAACACCATATATTTT
d_gene: TRBD2; j_gene: TRBJ2-5; abundance: few; v_gene: TRBV6-5; len: 15; CDR3aa: CASSYALAGEETQYF; CDR3nt: TGTGCCAGCAGTTACGCACTAGCGGGAGAAGAGACCCAGTACTTC
d_gene: TRBD1; j_gene: TRBJ2-7; abundance: -; v_gene: TRBV7-3; len: 12; CDR3aa: CASSLGTDEQYF; CDR3nt: TGTGCCAGCAGCTTAGGGACAGACGAGCAGTACTTC
d_gene: -; j_gene: TRBJ1-4; abundance: -; v_gene: TRBV5-1; len: 14; CDR3aa: CASSPDGKNEKLFF; CDR3nt: TGCGCCAGTTCACCGGATGGTAAAAATGAAAAACTGTTTTTT
d_gene: -; j_gene: TRBJ1-1; abundance: few; v_gene: TRBV25-1; len: 15; CDR3aa: CASSGAGLLDTEAFF; CDR3nt: TGTGCCAGCAGTGGTGCGGGCCTCCTAGATACTGAAGCTTTCTTT
d_gene: -; j_gene: TRBJ2-7; abundance: -; v_gene: TRBV4-3; len: 17; CDR3aa: CASSQVVTGIGSYEQYF; CDR3nt: TGCGCCAGCAGCCAAGTCGTCACGGGAATCGGGTCCTACGAGCAGTACTTC
d_gene: -; j_gene: TRBJ1-3; abundance: -; v_gene: TRBV19; len: 15; CDR3aa: CASISGGGSGNTIYF; CDR3nt: TGTGCCAGTATTTCCGGTGGGGGCTCTGGAAACACCATATATTTT
d_gene: -; j_gene: TRBJ2-5; abundance: few; v_gene: TRBV20-1; len: 11; CDR3aa: CSARAAETQYF; CDR3nt: TGCAGTGCCAGAGCTGCAGAGACCCAGTACTTC
d_gene: -; j_gene: TRBJ2-1; abundance: few; v_gene: TRBV7-9; len: 12; CDR3aa: CASSLAPVVQFF; CDR3nt: TGTGCCAGCAGCTTAGCGCCAGTCGTGCAGTTCTTC
d_gene: TRBD2; j_gene: TRBJ2-5; abundance: -; v_gene: TRBV5-4; len: 14; CDR3aa: CASSFSGTSLEQYF; CDR3nt: TGTGCCAGCAGCTTCTCCGGGACTAGCTTGGAGCAGTACTTC